This T cell receptor (beta chain) was identified in a study of naive and memory T cell subsets. The study, taken as a whole, reports: Naive and memory repertoire findings lacked a ground truth for validation. Diversity fell and Gini index rose from naive through CM, EM, EMRA.

Two oligonucleotides, mixed equimolar, formed the beta constant-region primer covering TRBC1 and TRBC2. One entry per CDR3 protein, called by TCRdb with MiXCR from the UMI-ligation and nested PCR reads. The table records over 20,000 distinct CDR3 sequences, roughly 9.6% of them present only once. Points on this clonotype: Its antigen is as yet unknown.

Trimming removed 8 bases from V and 5 bases from J, with 13 bases in between. Looked up from germline, CDR1 is SNHLY and CDR2 is FYNNEI. CDR3 length equals 13 residues. The clonotype was recovered from a human donor in good health. V usage is TRBV2 and J usage is TRBJ2-1, with D unclear. The sequencing sample was made of central memory CD8+ T cells from blood. The CDR3 bases are TGTGCCAGCGGGCGGTCTAAAAACAATGAGCAGTTCTTC. This gives the protein CASGRSKNNEQFF.